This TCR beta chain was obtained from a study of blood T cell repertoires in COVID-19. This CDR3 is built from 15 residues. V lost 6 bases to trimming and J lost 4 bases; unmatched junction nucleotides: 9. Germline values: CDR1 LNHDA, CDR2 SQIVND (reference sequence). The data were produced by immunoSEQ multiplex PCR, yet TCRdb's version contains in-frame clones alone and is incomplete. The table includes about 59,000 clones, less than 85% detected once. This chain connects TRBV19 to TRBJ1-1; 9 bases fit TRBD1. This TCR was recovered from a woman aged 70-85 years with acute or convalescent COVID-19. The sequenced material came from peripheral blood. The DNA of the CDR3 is TGTGCCAGTAGGCCCCTCCTGGACAGGGGCACTGAAGCTTTCTTT. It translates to CASRPLLDRGTEAFF.